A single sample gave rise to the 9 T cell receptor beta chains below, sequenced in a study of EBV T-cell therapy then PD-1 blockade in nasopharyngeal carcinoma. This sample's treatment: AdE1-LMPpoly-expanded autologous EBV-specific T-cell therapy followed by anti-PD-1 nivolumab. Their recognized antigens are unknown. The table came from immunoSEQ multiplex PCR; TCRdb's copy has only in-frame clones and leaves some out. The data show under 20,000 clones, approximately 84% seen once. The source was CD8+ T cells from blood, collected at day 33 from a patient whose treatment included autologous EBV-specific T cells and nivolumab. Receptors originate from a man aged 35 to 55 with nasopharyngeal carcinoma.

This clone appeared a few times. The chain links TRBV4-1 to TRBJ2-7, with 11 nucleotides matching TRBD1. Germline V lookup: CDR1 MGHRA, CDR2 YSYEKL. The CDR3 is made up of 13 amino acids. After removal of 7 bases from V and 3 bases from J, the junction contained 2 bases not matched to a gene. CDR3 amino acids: CASTGTGGYEQYF. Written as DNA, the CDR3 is TGCGCCAGCACCGGGACAGGGGGCTACGAGCAGTACTTC.

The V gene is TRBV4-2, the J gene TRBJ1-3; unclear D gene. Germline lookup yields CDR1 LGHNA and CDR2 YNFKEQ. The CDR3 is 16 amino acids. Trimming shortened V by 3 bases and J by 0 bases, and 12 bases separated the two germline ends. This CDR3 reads CASSQNDKSSGNTIYF. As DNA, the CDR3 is TGTGCCAGCAGCCAGAATGACAAGAGCTCTGGAAACACCATATATTTT.

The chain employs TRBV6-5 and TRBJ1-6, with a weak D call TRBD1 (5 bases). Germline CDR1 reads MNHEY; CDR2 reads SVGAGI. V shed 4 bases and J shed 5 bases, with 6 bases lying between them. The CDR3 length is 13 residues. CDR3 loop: CASSWGNNSPLHF. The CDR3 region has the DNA TGTGCCAGCAGTTGGGGGAATAATTCACCCCTCCACTTT.

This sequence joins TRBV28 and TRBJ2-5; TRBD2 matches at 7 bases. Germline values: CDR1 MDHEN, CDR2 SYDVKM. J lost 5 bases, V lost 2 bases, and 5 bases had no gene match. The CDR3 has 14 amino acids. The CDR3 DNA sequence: TGTGCCAGCAGTTTACTGAGCGGGGTGGAGACCCAGTACTTC. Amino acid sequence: CASSLLSGVETQYF.

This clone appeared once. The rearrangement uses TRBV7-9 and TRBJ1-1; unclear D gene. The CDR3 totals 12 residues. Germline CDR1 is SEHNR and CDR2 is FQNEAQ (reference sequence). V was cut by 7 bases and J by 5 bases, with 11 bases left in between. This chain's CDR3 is CASTRPETEAFF. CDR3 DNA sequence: TGTGCCAGCACCCGCCCAGAGACTGAAGCTTTCTTT.

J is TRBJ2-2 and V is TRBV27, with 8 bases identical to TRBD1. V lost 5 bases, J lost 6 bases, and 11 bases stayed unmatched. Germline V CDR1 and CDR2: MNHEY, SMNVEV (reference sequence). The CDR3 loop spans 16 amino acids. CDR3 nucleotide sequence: TGTGCCAGCAGTGACTCCGGGACAGGCGGACCCGGGGAGCTGTTTTTT. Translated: CASSDSGTGGPGELFF.

CDR3 in DNA: TGTGCCAGCAGCACAACCGGGGAGCTGTTTTTT. Its protein is CASSTTGELFF. The chain joins TRBV21-1 to TRBJ2-2; whether TRBD1, the table's D call, matches the DNA was not checked. TRBV21-1 is a known pseudogene. The CDR3 is 11 amino acids.

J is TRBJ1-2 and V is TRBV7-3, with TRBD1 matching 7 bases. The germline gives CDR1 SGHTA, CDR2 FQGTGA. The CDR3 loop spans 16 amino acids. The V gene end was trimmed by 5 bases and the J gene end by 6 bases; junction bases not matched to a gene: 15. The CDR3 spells CASSPRTGEIGDGYTF. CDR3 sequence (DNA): TGTGCCAGCAGCCCCCGGACAGGCGAGATAGGGGATGGCTACACCTTC.

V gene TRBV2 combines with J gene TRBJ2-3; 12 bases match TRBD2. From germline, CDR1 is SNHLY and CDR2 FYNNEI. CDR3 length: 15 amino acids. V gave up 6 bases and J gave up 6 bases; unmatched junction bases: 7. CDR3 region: CASRTLAGGRDTQYF. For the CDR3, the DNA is TGTGCCAGCAGGACACTAGCGGGGGGCCGGGATACGCAGTATTTT.